The 21 T cell receptor beta chains below all came from one sample that was sequenced in a study of radiotherapy plus CTLA-4 blockade in lung cancer. The protocol was immunoSEQ multiplex PCR, while the TCRdb copy is restricted to in-frame clones and leaves out a portion. Of approximately 78,000 clones detected, about 80% appear once; the ten largest clones hold 7% to 8.5%. This material consisted of peripheral blood, taken from a patient treated with radiotherapy plus ipilimumab. Receptor source: a human donor with non-small cell lung cancer who had a complete response to radiotherapy plus ipilimumab.

The gene calls are TRBV27 and TRBJ1-4; unclear D gene. Germline CDR1 MNHEY, CDR2 SMNVEV (reference sequence). The germline V and J ends were trimmed by 2 bases and 10 bases, with 17 bases remaining between them. The CDR3 spans 15 residues. The DNA of the CDR3 is TGTGCCAGCAGTTTAAAGATACCACCCGGAGGAAAACTGTTTTTT. This encodes CASSLKIPPGGKLFF.

The V gene is TRBV21-1, the J gene TRBJ2-7; whether TRBD2, the table's D call, matches the DNA was not checked. TRBV21-1 is a pseudogene locus. This CDR3 spans 15 amino acids. The CDR3 here is CASSLRLAGVYEQYF. Written as DNA, the CDR3 is TGTGCCAGCAGCTTACGACTAGCGGGGGTCTACGAGCAGTACTTC.

This clone was found once. The chain joins TRBV25-1 to TRBJ2-5; 9 bases are shared with TRBD1. J gave up 6 bases and V 1 base, and 6 bases lay outside the gene matches. The CDR3 extends over 15 amino acids. CDR1 and CDR2 (germline): MGHDK, SYGVNS. CDR3 region: CASSEWAGQGQTQYF. The CDR3 bases are TGTGCCAGCAGTGAATGGGCAGGACAGGGGCAGACCCAGTACTTC.

Only one count was recorded for this clone. The genes are TRBV7-2 and TRBJ1-6; 9 positions agree with TRBD1. The trim removed 5 bases at V and 7 bases at J, leaving 12 bases unmatched. Germline CDR1 is SGHTA and CDR2 is FQGNSA. CDR3 size: 17 residues. The CDR3 reads CASSHGGTGSLNSPLHF. Here the CDR3 DNA reads TGTGCCAGCAGCCACGGAGGGACAGGGAGCTTGAATTCACCCCTCCACTTT.

This chain uses TRBV9 with TRBJ2-2; no clear D. Between the trimmed V and J ends, which lost 0 bases and 2 bases, there was a span of 8 bases. CDR3 size: 15 residues. Germline assignment: CDR1 SGDLS and CDR2 YYNGEE. CDR3 in amino acids: CASSVGWENTGELFF. The CDR3 DNA sequence: TGTGCCAGCAGCGTAGGCTGGGAAAACACCGGGGAGCTGTTTTTT.

In DNA, the CDR3 is TGTGCCAGTAGTATAGGAGGAAGGGGTGAGACCCAGTACTTC. Translation: CASSIGGRGETQYF. The rearrangement joins TRBV19 to TRBJ2-5; perhaps TRBD1 as D (5 bases). Per germline, CDR1 LNHDA and CDR2 SQIVND (reference sequence). The CDR3 extends over 14 amino acids. V was pared by 1 base and J by 5 bases, with 11 bases between.

This chain joins TRBV7-2 and TRBJ1-5; 9 bases agree with TRBD1. The CDR3 totals 17 residues. V lost 5 bases to trimming and J lost 6 bases; unmatched junction nucleotides: 14. From germline, CDR1 is SGHTA and CDR2 FQGNSA. The CDR3 sequence: CASSTPGGQGASQPQHF. CDR3 coding DNA: TGTGCCAGCAGCACTCCGGGGGGACAGGGCGCGTCTCAGCCCCAGCATTTT.

The chain employs TRBV25-1 and TRBJ2-3; 12 positions agree with TRBD1. J was trimmed by 5 bases and V by 3 bases; bases with no gene match: 3. Germline V lookup: CDR1 MGHDK, CDR2 SYGVNS. CDR3 length: 15 residues. CDR3 loop: CASSEGTGGVDTQYF. The DNA for the CDR3 is TGTGCCAGCAGTGAGGGGACAGGGGGCGTAGATACGCAGTATTTT.

Concerning this clone itself: Other DNA sequences within the sample encode an identical CDR3. The chain employs TRBV5-1 and TRBJ1-1, with no clear D. V was cut by 0 bases and J by 1 base, with 4 bases left in between. Germline V gene sequence: CDR1 SGHRS, CDR2 YFSETQ. The CDR3 has 13 amino acids. The CDR3 loop reads CASSLGGNTEAFF. In DNA form, the CDR3 reads TGCGCCAGCAGCTTGGGGGGGAACACTGAAGCTTTCTTT.

The CDR3 sequence: CASSIKGLAGGGDTQYF. CDR3 in DNA: TGTGCCAGCAGCATTAAAGGACTAGCGGGGGGAGGAGATACGCAGTATTTT. The chain employs TRBV25-1 and TRBJ2-3, with 14 nucleotides matching TRBD2. The V segment lost 6 bases and the J segment 5 bases; nucleotides outside the gene matches: 10. CDR3 size: 17 residues. Germline CDR1 reads MGHDK; CDR2 reads SYGVNS.

This clone is medium-sized in the sample. The rearrangement links TRBV15 to TRBJ2-2; 9 positions agree with TRBD1. Germline-derived CDR1 and CDR2 are LNHNV and YYDKDF (reference sequence). The CDR3 has 15 residues. With 4 bases clipped from V and 3 bases from J, the junction kept 3 bases outside the gene matches. CDR3 amino acids: CATSIRDRDTGELFF. DNA for the CDR3: TGTGCCACCAGCATCCGGGACAGGGACACCGGGGAGCTGTTTTTT.

The V gene is TRBV5-6, the J gene TRBJ1-5, with TRBD1 identical over 11 bases. V dropped 2 bases and J dropped 6; count of bases not matched to a gene: 7. The CDR3 is 16 amino acids. The germline CDR1 and CDR2 sequences are SGHDT and YYEEEE. CDR3 bases: TGTGCCAGCAGCTTAAGGGGACAGGGGGTGGTTCAGCCCCAGCATTTT. Residues: CASSLRGQGVVQPQHF.

This clone is a singleton in its sample. This chain links TRBV30 with TRBJ2-7, with 7 bases matching TRBD1. The CDR3 has 14 residues. CDR1 and CDR2 (germline): GTSNPN, SVGIG (reference sequence). V dropped 5 bases and J dropped 0; count of bases not matched to a gene: 7. Here the CDR3 DNA reads TGTGCCTGGCCCCCGGGACAGAGCTCCTACGAGCAGTACTTC. Protein sequence: CAWPPGQSSYEQYF.

The V call is TRBV7-9, the J call TRBJ2-7; D gene uncertain. Germline V gene lookup returns CDR1 SEHNR and CDR2 FQNEAQ (reference sequence). The CDR3 contains 14 residues. V lost 5 bases, J lost 2 bases, and 13 bases lay in between. The CDR3: CASSTPSAAYEQYF. In DNA, the CDR3 is TGTGCCAGCAGCACTCCTTCTGCTGCCTACGAGCAGTACTTC.

The chain links TRBV4-3 to TRBJ1-5; 8 bases agree with TRBD1. With V trimmed by 2 bases and J by 3 bases, 3 bases remained unmatched. Germline V lookup: CDR1 LGHNA, CDR2 YSLEER. The CDR3 is made up of 15 amino acids. CDR3 loop: CASSQRTGFNQPQHF. The CDR3 DNA sequence: TGCGCCAGCAGCCAACGGACAGGGTTCAATCAGCCCCAGCATTTT.

This clone was counted between two and nine times. The chain links TRBV5-8 to TRBJ2-7; weak D call: TRBD2 (6 bases). Deletions cut 1 base from V and 3 bases from J, with 8 bases between. The CDR3 is 13 residues long. Germline CDR1 is SGHTS and CDR2 is YDEGEE. This CDR3 is CASSLLANYEQYV. CDR3 nucleotide sequence: TGTGCCAGCAGCTTGCTAGCGAACTACGAGCAGTACGTC.

This sequence joins TRBV19 and TRBJ1-2; unclear D gene. Germline V gene data show CDR1 as LNHDA and CDR2 as SQIVND (reference sequence). V lost 3 bases and J 8 bases, leaving 13 bases between the germline ends. CDR3 length: 13 residues. The chain's CDR3 is CASSIADLGGYTF. In DNA, the CDR3 is TGTGCCAGTAGTATCGCTGACCTCGGGGGCTACACCTTC. The full variable domain, rest sourced from reference TRBV19 and TRBJ1-2, is DGGITQSPKYLFRKEGQNVTLSCEQNLNHDAMYWYRQDPGQGLRLIYYSQIVNDFQKGDIAEGYSVSREKKESFPLTVTSAQKNPTAFYLCASSIADLGGYTFGSGTRLTVV.

The chain couples TRBV30 to TRBJ1-2, with D hard to call. The CDR3 consists of 11 residues. Germline V gene lookup returns CDR1 GTSNPN and CDR2 SVGIG (reference sequence). V was clipped by 6 bases and J by 4 bases, with 9 bases between them. The CDR3 bases are TGTGCCTGCTTGGAGTTCTATGGCTACACCTTC. Amino acid sequence: CACLEFYGYTF. The variable domain in full, completed from reference TRBV30 and TRBJ1-2, reads SQTIHQWPATLVQPVGSPLSLECTVEGTSNPNLYWYRQAAGRGLQLLFYSVGIGQISSEVPQNLSASRPQDRQFILSSKKLLLSDSGFYLCACLEFYGYTFGSGTRLTVV.

The chain has TRBV5-8 and TRBJ1-2; D might be TRBD1 (6 bases). With 3 bases removed from V and 4 bases from J, the gap between germline ends came to 13 bases. This CDR3 has 14 residues. Germline lookup yields CDR1 SGHTS and CDR2 YDEGEE. DNA for the CDR3: TGTGCCAGCAGCTCCAGGGGAGAACTCTATGGCTACACCTTC. Translating it yields CASSSRGELYGYTF.

V gene TRBV7-2 combines with J gene TRBJ2-2, with D perhaps TRBD2 (5 bases). Trimming removed 6 bases at V and 3 bases at J, with 14 bases between. Germline V CDR1 and CDR2: SGHTA, FQGNSA. The CDR3 extends over 15 amino acids. The CDR3 spells CASRAWGADTGELFF. In DNA, the CDR3 is TGTGCCAGCAGGGCCTGGGGAGCGGACACCGGGGAGCTGTTTTTT.

This clone was seen a few times. In DNA form, the CDR3 reads TGTGCCAGCAGCACATATGGGCAGGGGGGCGGGGATGAGCAGTTCTTC. Encoded protein: CASSTYGQGGGDEQFF. The genes are TRBV27 and TRBJ2-1; a possible D gene is TRBD1 (7 bases). Trimming shortened V by 6 bases and J by 8 bases, and 23 bases separated the two germline ends. Per germline, CDR1 MNHEY and CDR2 SMNVEV (reference sequence). This CDR3 is 16 amino acids long.